These T cell receptor beta chains were read from a single sample in a study of cytomegalovirus exposure and HLA in healthy donors. The data were produced by immunoSEQ multiplex PCR, yet TCRdb's version contains in-frame clones alone and is incomplete. The data contain more than 90,000 clones, 86% of them singletons. Sequences were obtained from PBMCs. The receptors were gathered from a man aged 18 to 29 in good health and CMV-seronegative. Each CDR3 is given with its conserved first and last residue. Each record gives: clone size, D gene, J gene, V gene, CDR3 DNA, CDR3 protein. A D gene is named only where the DNA matches it firmly. Part of the rows lack a size; the others show once, few, many or a class for expanded clones.

>NA|TRBD1|TRBJ2-4|TRBV6-6
TGTGCCAGCAGTTCGACGACAGGGGGGTTAGGCATTCAGTACTTC
CASSSTTGGLGIQYF
>NA|NA|TRBJ2-7|TRBV11-2
TGTGCCAGCAGGAGCTCCTACGAGCAGTACTTC
CASRSSYEQYF
>NA|TRBD1|TRBJ2-3|TRBV6-5
TGTGCCAGCAGTTCACGACAGGGGGAGGGTACGCAGTATTTT
CASSSRQGEGTQYF
>NA|NA|TRBJ1-5|TRBV29-1
TGCAGCGTGGCCCGACAGTGGGATCAGCCCCAGCATTTT
CSVARQWDQPQHF
>NA|NA|TRBJ1-5|TRBV6-1
TGTGCCAGCAGTGAGGGTTGGGCACCCGCGGGTCAGCCCCAGCATTTT
CASSEGWAPAGQPQHF
>NA|TRBD2|TRBJ2-5|TRBV7-9
TGTGCCAGCAGCCATTTGGGGAGGGGAGAGACCCAGTACTTC
CASSHLGRGETQYF
>NA|NA|TRBJ2-1|TRBV7-9
TGTGCCAGCAGCGCGCCGGTCGGGTTCAATGAGCAGTTCTTC
CASSAPVGFNEQFF
>NA|TRBD2|TRBJ2-3|TRBV25-1
TGTGCCAGCAGTAGGATAGCGGGGCGCACAGATACGCAGTATTTT
CASSRIAGRTDTQYF
>NA|TRBD1|TRBJ1-2|TRBV25-1
TGTGCCAGCAGTGGACAGGGTCCTGGCTACACCTTC
CASSGQGPGYTF
>many|TRBD1|TRBJ1-2|TRBV2
TGTGCCAGCAGATTCGACAGGGGCCCTAACTATGGCTACACCTTC
CASRFDRGPNYGYTF
>NA|TRBD2|TRBJ2-7|TRBV7-8
TGTGCCAGCAGCTTACGGACTAGGGAAACGGCCTACGAGCAGTACTTC
CASSLRTRETAYEQYF
>NA|NA|TRBJ1-2|TRBV6-6
TGTGCCAGCAGCCTGACAGCTGGATATGGCTACACCTTC
CASSLTAGYGYTF
>NA|NA|TRBJ2-3|TRBV7-2
TGTGCCAGCAGCTTAAGTCCAGGGCCGCAGTATTTT
CASSLSPGPQYF
>NA|NA|TRBJ2-7|TRBV5-6
TGTGCCAGCAGCTCCTACTCCGACGAGCAGTACTTC
CASSSYSDEQYF
>NA|NA|TRBJ2-5|TRBV19
TGTGCCAGTAGTCCCCCTGATTCCGGAGAGACCCAGTACTTC
CASSPPDSGETQYF
>NA|TRBD2|TRBJ2-7|TRBV5-6
TGTGCCAGCAGCTCAGGGACTAGCGCTCCCTACGAGCAGTACTTC
CASSSGTSAPYEQYF
>NA|NA|TRBJ1-6|TRBV25-1
TGTGCCAGCAGTGAAACAGGGCGTTCACCCCTCCACTTT
CASSETGRSPLHF
>NA|NA|TRBJ2-7|TRBV29-1
TGCAGCGTTGCGGCTAGCTCCTACGAGCAGTACTTC
CSVAASSYEQYF
>NA|NA|TRBJ1-1|TRBV2
TGTGCCAGCAGTAGGGGTGGGATGAACACTGAAGCTTTCTTT
CASSRGGMNTEAFF
>NA|TRBD1|TRBJ2-7|TRBV5-1
TGCGCCAGCAGCTATTTCAGGGGGAGTGACGAGCAGTACTTC
CASSYFRGSDEQYF
>NA|NA|TRBJ1-1|TRBV11-3
TGTGCCAGCAGCTTAGACTCGGACAGTAACACTGAAGCTTTCTTT
CASSLDSDSNTEAFF
>NA|NA|TRBJ2-7|TRBV1
TGCACCAGCACCCCTCTGACTAGTCAGTTCAACGAGCAGTACTTC
CTSTPLTSQFNEQYF
>few|TRBD2|TRBJ2-7|TRBV9
TGTGCCAGCAGCGTACGGACTAGCTCGGGTGAGCAGTACTTC
CASSVRTSSGEQYF
>NA|TRBD2|TRBJ2-5|TRBV4-1
TGCGCCAGCAGCCGCGGGACTAGCGGGCAAGAGACCCAGTACTTC
CASSRGTSGQETQYF
>NA|TRBD1|TRBJ2-2|TRBV6-5
TGTGCCAGCAGGAGGATCGACAGGGATCACGGGGAGCTGTTTTTT
CASRRIDRDHGELFF
>few|NA|TRBJ1-5|TRBV2
TGTGCCAGCAGGGCAGGGGCCCAACTGCAGCCCCAGCATTTT
CASRAGAQLQPQHF